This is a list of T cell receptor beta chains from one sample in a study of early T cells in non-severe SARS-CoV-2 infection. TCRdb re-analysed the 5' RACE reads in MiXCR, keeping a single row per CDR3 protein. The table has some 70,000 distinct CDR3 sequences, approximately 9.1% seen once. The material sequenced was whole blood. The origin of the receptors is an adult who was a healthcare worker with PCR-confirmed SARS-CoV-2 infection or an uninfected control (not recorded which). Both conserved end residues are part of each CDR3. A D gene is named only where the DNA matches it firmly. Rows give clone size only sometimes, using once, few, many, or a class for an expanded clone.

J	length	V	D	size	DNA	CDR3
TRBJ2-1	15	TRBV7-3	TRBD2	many	TGTGCCAGCAGCGACCTAGCGGGGGGATACAATGAGCAGTTCTTC	CASSDLAGGYNEQFF
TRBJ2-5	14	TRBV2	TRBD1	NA	TGTGCCAGCAGTGGACAGGGGGGACAAGAGACCCAGTACTTC	CASSGQGGQETQYF
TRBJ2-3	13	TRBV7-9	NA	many	TGTGCCAGCAGCTGGGAATGGGGGGATACGCAGTATTTT	CASSWEWGDTQYF
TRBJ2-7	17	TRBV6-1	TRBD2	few	TGTGCCAGCAGTGAAGGGCCAGCGGGAGGGCCCCCCTACGAGCAGTACTTC	CASSEGPAGGPPYEQYF
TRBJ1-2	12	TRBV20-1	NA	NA	TGCAGTGCTACCCAGGATCCCTACGGCTACACCTTC	CSATQDPYGYTF
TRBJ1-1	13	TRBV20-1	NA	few	TGCAGTGCTAGTATGGTCATGAACACTGAAGCTTTCTTT	CSASMVMNTEAFF
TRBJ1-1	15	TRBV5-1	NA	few	TGCGCCAGCAGCTTGGCATCGGGGTTGAACACTGAAGCTTTCTTT	CASSLASGLNTEAFF
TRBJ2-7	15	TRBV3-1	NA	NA	TGTGCCAGCAGCCAAGTTGGTAGGGGTCCCTACGAGCAGTACTTC	CASSQVGRGPYEQYF
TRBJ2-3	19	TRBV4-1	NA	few	TGCGCCAGCAGCCAAGTCTCACCATTTGGCGGGGTTCTCACAGATACGCAGTATTTT	CASSQVSPFGGVLTDTQYF
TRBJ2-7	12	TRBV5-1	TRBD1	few	TGCGCCAGCGGCCGGGACAGTCACGAGCAGTACTTC	CASGRDSHEQYF
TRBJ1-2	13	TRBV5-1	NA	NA	TGCGCCAGCAGCTTTCATAGTAACTATGGCTACACCTTC	CASSFHSNYGYTF
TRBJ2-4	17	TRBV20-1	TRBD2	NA	TGCAGTGCCTGGACTAGCGGGATTGGGGAGGCCAAAAACATTCAGTACTTC	CSAWTSGIGEAKNIQYF
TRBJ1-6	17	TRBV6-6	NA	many	TGTGCCAGCAGTTACTCGAGTTGGGGACAAATGCATTCACCCCTCCACTTT	CASSYSSWGQMHSPLHF
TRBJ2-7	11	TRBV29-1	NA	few	TGCAGCGGAGGGATTCGAGACGAGCAGTACTTC	CSGGIRDEQYF
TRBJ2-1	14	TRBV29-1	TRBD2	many	TGCAGCCACCGACTAGCGGGAGGGACCAATGAGCAGTTCTTC	CSHRLAGGTNEQFF
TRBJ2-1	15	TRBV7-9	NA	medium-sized	TGTGCCAGCAGCTTCATTGGAACAGCTTACAATGAGCAGTTCTTC	CASSFIGTAYNEQFF
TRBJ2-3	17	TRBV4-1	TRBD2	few	TGCGCCAGCAGCCTTCGGACTAGCGGGGGGGGCACAGATACGCAGTATTTT	CASSLRTSGGGTDTQYF
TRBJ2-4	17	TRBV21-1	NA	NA	TGTGCCAGCAGCCCCCAACGGACTAGCGGGAGCAAAAACATTCAGTACTTC	CASSPQRTSGSKNIQYF
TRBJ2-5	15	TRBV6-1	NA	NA	TGTGCCAGCAGTGCGGGCAACAGGGTCCAAGAGACCCAGTACTTC	CASSAGNRVQETQYF
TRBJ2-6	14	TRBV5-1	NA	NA	TGCGCCAGCAGGGACAGCTCTGGGGCCAACGTCCTGACTTTC	CASRDSSGANVLTF
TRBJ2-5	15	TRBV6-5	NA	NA	TGTGCCAGCAGTTACTCTCGGCAGCCCCAAGAGACCCAGTACTTC	CASSYSRQPQETQYF
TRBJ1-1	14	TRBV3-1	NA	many	TGTGCCAGCAGCCAAGAGGGCGCGGGCACTGAAGCTTTCTTT	CASSQEGAGTEAFF
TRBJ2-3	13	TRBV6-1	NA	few	TGTGCCAGCAGTGAGCGTCAGCCAGATACGCAGTATTTT	CASSERQPDTQYF
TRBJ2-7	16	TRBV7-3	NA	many	TGTGCCAGCAGCTCCTACAGGGTAGACTTCTCCTACGAGCAGTACTTC	CASSSYRVDFSYEQYF
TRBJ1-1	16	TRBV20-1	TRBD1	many	TGCAGTGCTAGGCTACATCAGGGGGCGTTGAACACTGAAGCTTTCTTT	CSARLHQGALNTEAFF
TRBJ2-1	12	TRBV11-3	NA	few	TGTGCCAGCAGCTCCGGGACAAGCGAGCAGTTCTTC	CASSSGTSEQFF
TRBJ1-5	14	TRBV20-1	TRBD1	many	TGCAGTGCTAGGGGACAGGGGGAATATCAGCCCCAGCATTTT	CSARGQGEYQPQHF
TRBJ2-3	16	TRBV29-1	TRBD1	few	TGCAGCGTTGCCCCGGGGACAGGGGGCGTATACGATACGCAGTATTTT	CSVAPGTGGVYDTQYF
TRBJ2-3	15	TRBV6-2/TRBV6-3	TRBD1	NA	TGTGCCAGCAGCCTCGGGACAGGGGATCGAGATACGCAGTATTTT	CASSLGTGDRDTQYF
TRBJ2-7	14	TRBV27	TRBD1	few	TGTGCCAGCAGTACCCGGACAGGGACTGTCGAGCAGTACTTC	CASSTRTGTVEQYF
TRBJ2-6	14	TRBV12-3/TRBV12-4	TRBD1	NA	TGTGCCAGCAGTCCCCGGACAGGGGTCAACGTCCTGACTTTC	CASSPRTGVNVLTF
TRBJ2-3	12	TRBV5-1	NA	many	TGCGCCAGCAGCTTAACGCCAGATACGCAGTATTTT	CASSLTPDTQYF
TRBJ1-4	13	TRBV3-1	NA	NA	TGTGCCAGCAGCCAAGAGATCTGGGAAAAACTGTTTTTT	CASSQEIWEKLFF
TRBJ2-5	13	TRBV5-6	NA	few	TGTGCCAGCAGCTTGGAGCGGCGGGAGACCCAGTACTTC	CASSLERRETQYF
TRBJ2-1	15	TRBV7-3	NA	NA	TGTGCCAGCAGCCTAGATGGGGCGTTCTTCAATGAGCAGTTCTTC	CASSLDGAFFNEQFF
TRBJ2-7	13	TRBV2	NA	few	TGTGCCAGCCAGTTAGATAGCGTTTACGAGCAGTACTTC	CASQLDSVYEQYF
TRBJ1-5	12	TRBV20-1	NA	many	TGCAGTGCTAGAATGGGTTATCAGCCCCAGCATTTT	CSARMGYQPQHF
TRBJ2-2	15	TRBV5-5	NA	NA	TGTGCCAGCAGCTGGAGGCGGGCGAACACCGGGGAGCTGTTTTTT	CASSWRRANTGELFF
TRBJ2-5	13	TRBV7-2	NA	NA	TGTGCCAGCAGCTTAGCTAGTCAAGAGACCCAGTACTTC	CASSLASQETQYF
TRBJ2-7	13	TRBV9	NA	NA	TGTGCCAGCAGCGAGACTCCATACTACGAGCAGTACTTC	CASSETPYYEQYF
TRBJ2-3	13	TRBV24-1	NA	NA	TGTGCCACCAGTGAGGTCTTTCAGGGTACGCAGTATTTT	CATSEVFQGTQYF
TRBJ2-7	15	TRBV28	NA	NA	TGTGCCAGCAGTTTATTTGGGGGGCCCTCCTACGAGCAGTACTTC	CASSLFGGPSYEQYF
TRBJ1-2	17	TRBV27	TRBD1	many	TGTGCCAGCAGTCCAGAGGACAGGGCGGAGGCTAACTATGGCTACACCTTC	CASSPEDRAEANYGYTF
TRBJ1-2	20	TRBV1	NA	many	TGCACCAGCAGCCAAGTGCCAGAGCACAGGATCAAGACGTTTTACTATGGCTACACCTTC	CTSSQVPEHRIKTFYYGYTF
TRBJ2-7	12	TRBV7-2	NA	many	TGTGCCAGCAGCTCTAACGTCGGGGAGCAGTACTTC	CASSSNVGEQYF
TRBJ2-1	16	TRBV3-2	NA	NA	TGTGCCAGCAGCCATAGTGGTGCGGGAGTAAAAAGTGAGCAGTTCTTC	CASSHSGAGVKSEQFF